Reported below is one T cell receptor (beta chain). Its antigen is currently unknown. One junction end does not reproduce the germline sequence, and a read error may be involved. TCRdb independently ran MiXCR on the multiplex PCR reads; one entry per CDR3 protein. The repertoire consists of 200,000 to 300,000 distinct CDR3 sequences, with 30% to 35% occurring once and the leading ten covering more than 0.85%. Breast cancer patients provided tissue from their axillary draining lymph nodes. CDR3 size: 16 residues. Germline CDR1 reads MNHEY; CDR2 reads SVGAGI. This entry is derived from a study of breast tumors, draining lymph nodes, adjacent tissues. Whole-study results and caveats: Most tumor T cells seemingly derive from lymph node, then expand in tumor. Tumor T cell lymph node origin was a supported hypothesis, not proven. Compared with basal-like, luminal-like tumors shared significantly more repertoire with nontumor tissue. Tumor TCR diversity was below lymph nodes but above nontumor tissue.

The chain carries TRBV6-5 and TRBJ2-1, with TRBD2 identical over 10 bases. This receptor was taken from a female donor with breast cancer. Some clones in this sample may be carry-over from other donors' samples. The sample taken for sequencing was axillary lymph node tissue. CDR3 bases: TGTGCCAGCAGTTACTCCGGGACTAGCGAGGGCAATGGGCAGTTCTTC. Amino acid sequence: CASSYSGTSEGNGQFF.